These 20 T cell receptor beta chains share one sample of origin, sequenced in a study of blood T cell repertoires in COVID-19. This table comes from immunoSEQ multiplex PCR, and its TCRdb copy is limited to in-frame clones, with some not included. Of about 76,000 clones listed, about four fifths are singletons. The sequencing input was peripheral blood. The receptor source for this set is a woman aged 55-75 years with acute or convalescent COVID-19.

This chain links TRBV7-2 with TRBJ2-3; weak D call: TRBD2 (6 bases). V shed 1 base and J shed 3 bases, with 14 bases lying between them. Per the germline V gene, CDR1 is SGHTA and CDR2 is FQGNSA. This CDR3 region has 16 residues. The CDR3 sequence is CASSLVEGQFTDTQYF. The CDR3, as DNA: TGTGCCAGCAGCTTAGTGGAGGGTCAGTTTACAGATACGCAGTATTTT.

In its sample, this clone was seen once. This sequence joins TRBV5-1 and TRBJ2-1, with a tentative D call TRBD1 (6 bases). The V and J ends lost 2 bases and 10 bases respectively, with 7 bases between them. Germline CDR1 reads SGHRS; CDR2 reads YFSETQ. The CDR3 is 11 residues long. The CDR3 DNA reads as TGCGCCAGCAGCTTAGGGACAGAGCAGTTCTTC. Translated, it gives CASSLGTEQFF.

This clone turned up a few times. The chain combines TRBV12-3 or TRBV12-4 with TRBJ1-5, with D uncertain. Deletions cut 7 bases from V and 6 bases from J, with 10 bases between. CDR3 length equals 12 residues. The CDR3 nucleotides are TGTGCCAGCACCCTCCTCGGTCAGCCCCAGCATTTT. This encodes CASTLLGQPQHF.

The V call is TRBV4-1, the J call TRBJ2-2; D might be TRBD1 (5 bases). This CDR3 has 17 residues. CDR1 is MGHRA and CDR2 is YSYEKL in the germline V gene. Trimming removed 2 bases at V and 1 base at J, with 14 bases between. The CDR3 region has the DNA TGCGCCAGCAGCCAACCCGACAGAATAAAGAACACCGGGGAGCTGTTTTTT. It is translated as CASSQPDRIKNTGELFF.

The rearrangement uses TRBV7-2 and TRBJ2-1; 8 bases fit TRBD1. Unmatched junction bases numbered 2, after V lost 0 bases and J lost 1 base. Germline V gene lookup returns CDR1 SGHTA and CDR2 FQGNSA. There are 16 residues in the CDR3. This CDR3 reads CASSLATGESYNEQFF. CDR3 nucleotides: TGTGCCAGCAGCTTAGCGACAGGGGAATCCTACAATGAGCAGTTCTTC.

The rearrangement joins TRBV6-5 to TRBJ1-5, with 7 bases lining up with TRBD1. J lost 6 bases, V lost 5 bases, and 10 bases had no gene match. The length of the CDR3 is 15 residues. The germline CDR1 and CDR2 sequences are MNHEY and SVGAGI. The chain's CDR3 is CASSIDRESRQPQHF. For the CDR3, the DNA is TGTGCCAGCAGTATAGACAGGGAGTCGCGTCAGCCCCAGCATTTT.

This clone was seen only a few times. V gene TRBV10-3 combines with J gene TRBJ1-1; maybe TRBD1 (6 bases). Germline V gene sequence: CDR1 ENHRY, CDR2 SYGVKD. The CDR3 has 13 residues. Trimming took 0 bases from V and 11 from J, leaving 13 bases between them. The CDR3, as DNA: TGTGCCATCAGTGAGTCAATGACGCAGGGGGCTTTCTTT. Protein: CAISESMTQGAFF.

The table lists this clone with a few counts. The genes are TRBV19 and TRBJ1-4, with 8 nucleotides matching TRBD1. V lost 0 bases, J lost 3 bases, and 3 bases stayed unmatched. This CDR3 is 16 amino acids long. Per germline, CDR1 LNHDA and CDR2 SQIVND (reference sequence). DNA of the CDR3: TGTGCCAGTAGTATAGATCCGGGACAGGCTAATGAAAAACTGTTTTTT. This encodes CASSIDPGQANEKLFF.

CDR3 coding DNA: TGTGCCAGCAGCCAAAACCCAGGACAGACGAACACTGAAGCTTTCTTT. It encodes CASSQNPGQTNTEAFF. The chain joins TRBV14 to TRBJ1-1, with D perhaps TRBD1 (6 bases). CDR3 size: 16 residues. Germline assignment: CDR1 SGHDN and CDR2 FVKESK. V lost 2 bases to trimming and J lost 1 base, with 14 bases between them.

V is TRBV11-3 and J is TRBJ2-5; D may be TRBD1 (6 bases). The length of the CDR3 is 13 residues. The germline V gene encodes CDR1 SGHNT and CDR2 YENEEA. V was shortened by 5 bases and J by 4 bases, with 11 bases between the two germline ends. CDR3 DNA sequence: TGTGCCAGCAGCGAGGGACAACGAGAGACCCAGTACTTC. This encodes CASSEGQRETQYF.

This clone was seen a few times. The chain couples TRBV3-1 (or the pseudogene TRBV3-2) to TRBJ1-2, with TRBD1 matching 9 bases. The CDR3 contains 15 residues. With 0 bases clipped from V and 7 bases from J, the junction kept 6 bases outside the gene matches. The germline CDR1 and CDR2 sequences are LGHDT and YNNKEL (reference sequence). CDR3 in amino acids: CASSQDVQGARGYTF. CDR3 coding DNA: TGTGCCAGCAGCCAAGATGTACAGGGGGCGCGTGGCTACACCTTC.

The V call is TRBV4-1, the J call TRBJ1-2; TRBD1 agrees at 10 bases. CDR3 length: 16 residues. Germline V CDR1 and CDR2: MGHRA, YSYEKL. The ends lost 3 bases at V and 1 base at J; junction bases unmatched: 5. CDR3 bases: TGCGCCAGCAGCCAGTTCGGACAGGGGGATAACTATGGCTACACCTTC. Protein product: CASSQFGQGDNYGYTF.

The J gene is TRBJ2-5, the V gene TRBV20-1; TRBD2 might be the D (6 bases). The CDR3 has 14 residues. The ends were cut back, 3 bases at V and 2 bases at J, with 13 bases in the middle. CDR1 is DFQATT and CDR2 is SNEGSKA in the germline V gene (reference sequence). This CDR3 is CSASSGRNQETQYF. CDR3 sequence (DNA): TGCAGTGCTAGTAGCGGACGGAATCAAGAGACCCAGTACTTC.

The J gene is TRBJ2-2, the V gene TRBV7-2; D gene unclear. The CDR3 is 11 residues long. V was clipped by 5 bases and J by 8 bases, with 6 bases between them. Germline CDR1 is SGHTA and CDR2 is FQGNSA. The CDR3 region is CASSASGELFF. CDR3 nucleotides: TGTGCCAGCAGCGCGTCGGGGGAGCTGTTTTTT. Combining the CDR3 with reference TRBV7-2 and TRBJ2-2 gives the whole variable domain GAGVSQSPSNKVTEKGKDVELRCDPISGHTALYWYRQSLGQGLEFLIYFQGNSAPDKSGLPSDRFSAERTGGSVSTLTIQRTQQEDSAVYLCASSASGELFFGEGSRLTVL.

The chain carries TRBV29-1 and TRBJ2-1; 8 nucleotides line up with TRBD1. The CDR3 extends over 14 amino acids. Germline CDR1 and CDR2: SQVTM and ANQGSEA. J was trimmed by 7 bases and V by 6 bases; bases with no gene match: 11. The CDR3 region is CSVTGDSGWNEQFF. The CDR3, as DNA: TGCAGCGTGACAGGGGACTCCGGGTGGAATGAGCAGTTCTTC.

The J gene is TRBJ1-2, the V gene TRBV29-1, with D perhaps matching TRBD1 (5 bases). The CDR3 totals 10 residues. With 0 bases removed from V and 13 bases from J, the gap between germline ends came to 9 bases. The V gene's germline CDR1 is SQVTM and CDR2 ANQGSEA. The CDR3 DNA sequence: TGCAGCGTTGAAGATCGCACAGGCACCTTC. Protein: CSVEDRTGTF.

This chain uses TRBV5-6 with TRBJ2-7, with D possibly being TRBD2 (5 bases). The V and J ends lost 2 bases and 2 bases respectively, with 11 bases between them. This CDR3 has 14 residues. Germline CDR1 is SGHDT and CDR2 is YYEEEE. The CDR3 nucleotides read TGTGCCAGCAGCTTTGCGGGCCGAACCTACGAGCAGTACTTC. It yields the protein CASSFAGRTYEQYF.

The chain couples TRBV4-3 to TRBJ1-3; D uncertain. CDR1 and CDR2 from the germline V gene are LGHNA and YSLEER. This CDR3 spans 15 amino acids. V was cut by 2 bases and J by 0 bases, with 8 bases left in between. The CDR3 nucleotides are TGCGCCAGCAGCCAACTCTTATACTCTGGAAACACCATATATTTT. This sequence encodes CASSQLLYSGNTIYF.

Judged by abundance, this clone is medium-sized. Other DNA sequences in the same sample also yield this CDR3. V gene TRBV6-1 combines with J gene TRBJ2-2, with D possibly matching TRBD1 (5 bases). In germline, CDR1 is MNHNS, CDR2 SASEGT. This CDR3 has 15 residues. V gave up 2 bases and J gave up 3 bases, with 10 bases separating them. DNA for the CDR3: TGTGCCAGCAGTGAAAGGGGTCGCGACACCGGGGAGCTGTTTTTT. The encoded protein is CASSERGRDTGELFF.

This clone was recorded once. The gene calls are TRBV19 and TRBJ2-1; perhaps TRBD2 as D (6 bases). Per germline, CDR1 LNHDA and CDR2 SQIVND (reference sequence). Trimming shortened V by 6 bases and J by 0 bases, and 12 bases separated the two germline ends. CDR3 length: 15 amino acids. The CDR3 DNA reads as TGTGCCAGTAGCCCCCTCGGGAGCTCCTACAATGAGCAGTTCTTC. Translation: CASSPLGSSYNEQFF.